This T cell receptor (beta chain) was documented in a study of blood T cell repertoires in COVID-19. Turning to the study itself: Acute-phase and convalescent COVID-19 samples originated in the United States, Italy and Spain.

As to this clone: One junction end does not reproduce the germline sequence, and a read error may be involved.

The study drew participants aged roughly 18 to 95 years from about two dozen US areas. Participants had their cohort set by participant-reported clinical history. CDR3 length: 13 residues. The assay was immunoSEQ multiplex PCR, and TCRdb's table has in-frame clones only and misses some. The sample holds about 200,000 clones; approximately 82% are singletons and the top ten take approximately 16%. This sequence joins TRBV12-3 or TRBV12-4 and TRBJ1-1, with 7 bases that match TRBD1. The clonotype comes from a man aged 40-49 years who had recovered from COVID-19. The specimen sequenced was PBMCs or T cells enriched from blood (not recorded which). The CDR3 is CASSSGQVTAAFF. The DNA of the CDR3 is TGTGCCAGCAGTTCCGGACAGGTGACTGCAGCTTTCTTT.